The rows below give T cell receptor beta chains drawn from one sample of a study of neurological immune-mediated disorders. TCRdb reanalysed the 5' RACE reads using MiXCR and keeps one entry per CDR3 protein. The sample lists approximately 66,000 distinct CDR3 sequences; around 3% were seen once. The sample was PBMCs. The receptor source for this set is a man aged 35 to 55 with multiple sclerosis. The CDR3 runs from the conserved cysteine through the conserved F or W. The D gene is left open where the match is weak. The size of a clone is reported for some rows only, either as once, few or many, or as a class for expanded clones.

>many|.|TRBJ2-1|TRBV15
TGTGCCACCAGCGGGGGGGCATCCTACAATGAGCAGTTCTTC
CATSGGASYNEQFF
>.|.|TRBJ1-2|TRBV5-1
TGCGCCAGCAGCCCGCTAGGCTATGGCTACACCTTC
CASSPLGYGYTF
>many|.|TRBJ2-3|TRBV19
TGTGCCAGTAGTAACCGGGCCGCCCCGACGGATACGCAGTATTTT
CASSNRAAPTDTQYF
>.|TRBD2|TRBJ2-5|TRBV5-1
TGCGCCAGCAGCTTGGCCCGCGGGAGGGCGGGGGAGACCCAGTACTTC
CASSLARGRAGETQYF
>many|.|TRBJ2-7|TRBV14
TGTGCCAGCAGCCCCCCGGAGGAGCAGTACTTC
CASSPPEEQYF
>many|TRBD1|TRBJ2-3|TRBV28
TGTGCCAGCACCCAAGACGTGGACAGGGACACAGATACGCAGTATTTT
CASTQDVDRDTDTQYF
>many|.|TRBJ1-5|TRBV2
TGTGCCAGCACCGAAGGTGGTCACAATCAGCCCCAGCATTTT
CASTEGGHNQPQHF
>.|TRBD2|TRBJ2-1|TRBV27
TGTGCCAGCAGTTTATCGCGGGGGGATGAGCAGTTCTTC
CASSLSRGDEQFF
>many|.|TRBJ1-6|TRBV5-5
TGTGCCAGCAGCTTGGAGCAGACCCGGAATTCACCCCTCCACTTT
CASSLEQTRNSPLHF
>many|.|TRBJ1-1|TRBV6-5
TGTGCCAGCAGTTACTCGACTGTGAACACTGAAGCTTTCTTT
CASSYSTVNTEAFF
>many|TRBD1|TRBJ2-7|TRBV20-1
TGCAGTGCTCAGAAACAGGGGGCTACCTACGAGCAGTACTTC
CSAQKQGATYEQYF
>many|TRBD1|TRBJ2-2|TRBV5-1
TGCGCCACCACCAAGGGGGCTGGCACCGGGGAGCTGTTTTTT
CATTKGAGTGELFF
>many|TRBD1|TRBJ1-1|TRBV5-1
TGCGCCAGCAGCTCCCTGACAGGGTCCAACACTGAAGCTTTCTTT
CASSSLTGSNTEAFF
>many|.|TRBJ2-7|TRBV7-9
TGTGCCAGCAGCTTCGGGGGCCGGGCCTACGAGCAGTACTTC
CASSFGGRAYEQYF
>many|.|TRBJ1-4|TRBV3-1
TGTGCCAGCAGCCTCCTAAAGAATGAAAAACTGTTTTTT
CASSLLKNEKLFF
>many|.|TRBJ2-2|TRBV29-1
TGCAGCGTTCGCCCAGGGAACACCGGGGAGCTGTTTTTT
CSVRPGNTGELFF
>many|.|TRBJ2-1|TRBV5-1
TGCGCCAGCAGCGCCTCCCCTAGGAATGAGCAGTTCTTC
CASSASPRNEQFF
>many|.|TRBJ1-5|TRBV15
TGTGCCACCAGCAGAGATCAGGGTAAGACCCAGAATTTT
CATSRDQGKTQNF
>many|.|TRBJ1-5|TRBV7-9
TGTGCCAGCAGCCGCGGAGATCAGCCCCAGCATTTT
CASSRGDQPQHF
>many|TRBD1|TRBJ2-1|TRBV7-3
TGTGACAGCAGCACAACGACAGGGGAGCAGTTCTTC
CDSSTTTGEQFF
>many|.|TRBJ2-2|TRBV7-8
TGTGCCAGCAACCCCACCTTCCTAGACAGCTTCACAGCCACCGGGGAGCTGTTTTTT
CASNPTFLDSFTATGELFF
>many|.|TRBJ2-1|TRBV7-8
TGTGCCAGCAGCTTCCCCCCCCCTGACAGAGAGCAGTTCTTC
CASSFPPPDREQFF
>many|.|TRBJ1-1|TRBV7-2
TGTGCCAGCAGCTTCCGATGGGGGACTGAAGCTTTCTTT
CASSFRWGTEAFF
>many|TRBD1|TRBJ1-1|TRBV24-1
TGTGCCACCAGACCAGGGGGCGCGGACACTGAAGCTTTCTTT
CATRPGGADTEAFF
>many|.|TRBJ2-3|TRBV7-9
TGTGCCAGCAGCCCGGGGCTGCTTATACGCACAGATACGCAGTATTTT
CASSPGLLIRTDTQYF
>.|.|TRBJ1-4|TRBV7-9
TGTGCCAGCAGCTTAGGGGTCAATGAAAAACTGTTTTTT
CASSLGVNEKLFF
>many|.|TRBJ1-6|TRBV5-1
TGCGCCAGCAGCTCAAGCGCGGATAATTCACCCCTCCACTTT
CASSSSADNSPLHF
>many|.|TRBJ1-2|TRBV10-3
TGTGCCATCAGCGGGGCGGACTATGGCTACACCTTC
CAISGADYGYTF
>many|.|TRBJ2-3|TRBV29-1
TGCAGCGTTGAAGAAGGGCTGTATTTT
CSVEEGLYF
>many|.|TRBJ2-7|TRBV15
TGTGCCACCAGCAGAGTCGGGGTTCGGGAGCAGTACTTC
CATSRVGVREQYF
>many|TRBD1|TRBJ2-2|TRBV5-1
TGCGCCAGCAGCTTGGCTCCACAGGGGACAGGATTGGCCGGGGAGCTGTTTTTT
CASSLAPQGTGLAGELFF
>many|TRBD1|TRBJ2-3|TRBV29-1
TGCAGCGTTTTATTGGGACAGGGGTCAGATACGCAGTATTTT
CSVLLGQGSDTQYF
>many|TRBD1|TRBJ2-2|TRBV5-1
TGCGCCAGCAGCTTGGCGGGACAGGGGAACGGGGAGCTGTTTTTT
CASSLAGQGNGELFF
>many|TRBD2|TRBJ2-5|TRBV12-3/TRBV12-4
TGTGCCAGCACCGGGGGGGGGGCACGGGAGACCCAGTACTTC
CASTGGGARETQYF
>many|.|TRBJ2-7|TRBV19
TGTGCCAGTAGTATATGGGGGAGCGGTAACTACGAGCAGTACTTC
CASSIWGSGNYEQYF
>many|TRBD2|TRBJ2-1|TRBV5-1
TGCGCCAGCCACCCTCCGGGGACTAGCGGATACAATGAGCAGTTCTTC
CASHPPGTSGYNEQFF
>many|TRBD1|TRBJ2-1|TRBV7-6
TGTGCCAGCAGCCGCCAGGGGGCTGTAGGGTACAATGAGCAGTTCTTC
CASSRQGAVGYNEQFF
>many|.|TRBJ2-7|TRBV7-8
TGTGCCAGCAGCTTAGGGCGGTTCGGATACGAGCAGTACTTC
CASSLGRFGYEQYF
>many|.|TRBJ2-1|TRBV2
TGTGCCAGCAGTGAAGCCTCGGGACGGTACTACAATGAGCAGTTCTTC
CASSEASGRYYNEQFF
>many|TRBD1|TRBJ1-2|TRBV9
TGTGCCAGCAGCGTAGGAAACTCGGGGACAGGGAAACCCTCAGACTATGGCTACACCTTC
CASSVGNSGTGKPSDYGYTF
>many|.|TRBJ2-5|TRBV5-1
TGCGCCAGCAGCTCCTTGGAGGGGGTGGAGACCCAGTACTTC
CASSSLEGVETQYF
>many|.|TRBJ2-5|TRBV3-1
TGTGCCAGCAGCCAAGACGGGTTCATGGAGACCCAGTACTTC
CASSQDGFMETQYF
>.|.|TRBJ2-7|TRBV12-3/TRBV12-4
TGTGCCAGCAGTACCGTTCGAACTGAGCAGTACTTC
CASSTVRTEQYF
>many|TRBD2|TRBJ2-1|TRBV7-8
TGTGCCAGCAGCTTCAGTACGGGGGGATACAATGAGCAGTTCTTC
CASSFSTGGYNEQFF
>many|.|TRBJ2-1|TRBV11-2
TGTGCCAGCAGCTTAGAGGGGACACCTTACAATGAGCAGTTCTTC
CASSLEGTPYNEQFF
>many|TRBD2|TRBJ2-7|TRBV10-3
TGTGCCATCAGTGAGTCGAAAGGTAGCGGGTTTACCTACGAGCAGTACTTC
CAISESKGSGFTYEQYF
>many|.|TRBJ1-2|TRBV7-9
TGTGCCAGCAGTACCGGCGGGACGGATGGCTACACCTTC
CASSTGGTDGYTF
>many|.|TRBJ1-3|TRBV7-8
TGTGCCAGCAGCTTAGGCTCATCGGGGGGAAACACCATATATTTT
CASSLGSSGGNTIYF
>many|.|TRBJ2-3|TRBV9
TGTGCCAGCAGCGTAGAAGGGGTAGGAGTCACAGATACGCAGTATTTT
CASSVEGVGVTDTQYF
>many|.|TRBJ1-6|TRBV6-5
TGTGCCAGCAGTTACTCGAGCTTGCGGCAGCAGCATTCACCCCTCCACTTT
CASSYSSLRQQHSPLHF
>many|.|TRBJ2-5|TRBV3-1
TGTGCCAGCAGCCATCTCAGGGAGACCCAGTACTTC
CASSHLRETQYF
>many|.|TRBJ1-2|TRBV12-3/TRBV12-4
TGTGCCAGCAGCTCTGGGCGCTACACCTTC
CASSSGRYTF
>many|TRBD1|TRBJ1-2|TRBV5-1
TGCGCCAGTAACCCCGGGACAGGGTACTATGGCTACACCTTC
CASNPGTGYYGYTF
>many|.|TRBJ1-5|TRBV27
TGTGCCAGCAGTCCCGACAGGAATCAGCCCCAGCATTTT
CASSPDRNQPQHF
>many|TRBD2|TRBJ2-3|TRBV20-1
TGCAGTGCTGCAGCAGCGGGGGCCCCGGGGGATACGCAGTATTTT
CSAAAAGAPGDTQYF